Reported below is one T cell receptor beta chain. This entry belongs to a study of cytomegalovirus exposure and HLA in healthy donors. The germline V gene encodes CDR1 KGHSH and CDR2 LQKENI. The CDR3 has 12 residues. V was pared by 6 bases and J by 4 bases, with 10 bases between. PCR was performed using 60 Vbeta and 13 Jbeta primers. The assay was immunoSEQ multiplex PCR, and TCRdb's table has in-frame clones only and misses some. The sample records some 170,000 clones, roughly 85% being singletons. The sample was PBMCs. The receptor was isolated from a man aged 40-55 years in good health and CMV-seropositive. The chain employs TRBV18 and TRBJ2-7, with D possibly being TRBD2 (6 bases). As DNA, the CDR3 is TGTGCCAGCTCTCTCGCGGGGTACGAGCAGTACTTC. It encodes CASSLAGYEQYF.